These 13 T cell receptor beta chains originate from one sample sequenced in a study of shared clonotypes between healthy human individuals. The repertoire was sequenced with immunoSEQ multiplex PCR; TCRdb's copy has only in-frame clones and lacks some. The sample lists some 510,000 clones, around 79% occurring once. Sequencing input: PBMCs. All receptors derive from a middle-aged woman in good health. Some clones in this sample may be carry-over from other donors' samples.

The rearrangement joins TRBV9 to TRBJ2-7; TRBD2 matches at 11 bases. The length of the CDR3 is 14 residues. Germline trimming cut 3 bases from V and 7 bases from J; bases unmatched to any gene: 6. In germline, CDR1 is SGDLS, CDR2 YYNGEE. CDR3 nucleotides: TGTGCCAGCAGCGGGACTAGCGGGTTGGGAGAGCAGTACTTC. Protein sequence: CASSGTSGLGEQYF.

The gene calls are TRBV11-2 and TRBJ2-7, with 9 bases fitting TRBD2. Per germline, CDR1 SGHAT and CDR2 FQNNGV. Unmatched junction bases numbered 13, after V lost 5 bases and J lost 5 bases. The CDR3 is made up of 16 amino acids. The DNA for the CDR3 is TGTGCCAGCAGCCCAACGAGGCGGGAGGGCCTTGACGAGCAGTACTTC. This translates into CASSPTRREGLDEQYF. The whole variable domain, filled in from reference TRBV11-2 and TRBJ2-7, reads EAGVAQSPRYKIIEKRQSVAFWCNPISGHATLYWYQQILGQGPKLLIQFQNNGVVDDSQLPKDRFSAERLKGVDSTLKIQPAKLEDSAVYLCASSPTRREGLDEQYFGPGTRLTVT.

This clone was seen a few times. The chain is built from TRBV4-2 and TRBJ2-7, with TRBD1 matching 8 bases. Germline CDR1 is LGHNA and CDR2 is YNFKEQ. The J segment lost 2 bases and the V segment lost 3 bases, leaving 9 bases of the junction unmatched. The CDR3 extends over 16 amino acids. CDR3 sequence: CASSQGRTGSPYEQYF. The CDR3 nucleotides are TGTGCCAGCAGCCAGGGGCGGACAGGGAGTCCCTACGAGCAGTACTTC.

This clone appeared many times. Because the CDR3 is missing its conserved closing phenylalanine or tryptophan, this is likely a read error. The DNA is omitted, as the CDR3 cannot be located on it reliably, and the CDR3 follows TCRdb's listing. This chain uses TRBV6-1 with TRBJ1-2. The CDR3 totals 12 residues, both ends included. Looked up from germline, CDR1 is MNHNS and CDR2 is SASEGT. The CDR3 here is CASSEAQRVFLL.

The chain recombines TRBV5-6 with TRBJ2-3; 7 bases are shared with TRBD2. The CDR3 runs 15 residues. With 4 bases clipped from V and 3 bases from J, the junction kept 8 bases outside the gene matches. Looked up from germline, CDR1 is SGHDT and CDR2 is YYEEEE. The CDR3 nucleotides are TGTGCCAGCAGCCCCCCCGGGGGGATGACAGATACGCAGTATTTT. This translates into CASSPPGGMTDTQYF.

The J gene is TRBJ1-2, the V gene TRBV28; D possibly corresponds to TRBD1 (5 bases). CDR1 is MDHEN, CDR2 SYDVKM, per germline. V was pared by 6 bases and J by 2 bases, with 22 bases between. The CDR3 runs 17 residues. Written as DNA, the CDR3 is TGTGCCAGCAGCCCTGTCTCAGGTTGGGGGAGGAACTATGGCTACACCTTC. It codes for CASSPVSGWGRNYGYTF.

CDR3 sequence (DNA): TGTGCCAGTACCCCTGGCGAGCGGGGCCGTTCCGGGACCCAGTACTTC. This codes for CASTPGERGRSGTQYF. The chain is built from TRBV19 and TRBJ2-5, with 7 nucleotides matching TRBD2. Trimming removed 7 bases from V and 7 bases from J; junction bases left unmatched: 18. CDR1 and CDR2 (germline): LNHDA, SQIVND (reference sequence). The CDR3 runs to 16 residues.

In this sample, this clone turned up a few times. The rearrangement joins TRBV29-1 to TRBJ2-3, with D possibly being TRBD2 (6 bases). The CDR3 spans 14 residues. The V gene lost 4 bases and the J gene lost 3 bases, with 14 bases spanning the gap. Germline V gives CDR1 SQVTM, CDR2 ANQGSEA. CDR3 DNA sequence: TGCAGCGTTGGTACGGGAGAATCGACAGATACGCAGTATTTT. Residues: CSVGTGESTDTQYF.

The chain recombines TRBV18 with TRBJ2-7; 10 nucleotides agree with TRBD2. With 3 bases clipped from V and 4 bases from J, the junction kept 6 bases outside the gene matches. This CDR3 is built from 15 residues. CDR1 and CDR2 (germline): KGHSH, LQKENI. Here the CDR3 DNA reads TGTGCCAGCTCACCTTTAGCGGGAGGACTTTACGAGCAGTACTTC. Translating it yields CASSPLAGGLYEQYF.

The rearrangement uses TRBV2 and TRBJ2-7; tentative D call: TRBD1 (6 bases). The CDR3 has 14 amino acids. Trimming left V 2 bases short and J 3 bases short, with 11 bases between. In germline, CDR1 is SNHLY, CDR2 FYNNEI. CDR3 region: CASSESPGVYEQYF. CDR3 nucleotides: TGTGCCAGCAGTGAATCTCCAGGGGTCTACGAGCAGTACTTC. Combining the CDR3 with reference TRBV2 and TRBJ2-7 gives the whole variable domain EPEVTQTPSHQVTQMGQEVILRCVPISNHLYFYWYRQILGQKVEFLVSFYNNEISEKSEIFDDQFSVERPDGSNFTLKIRSTKLEDSAMYFCASSESPGVYEQYFGPGTRLTVT.

Details on this clone: Other nucleotide sequences from this sample produce the same CDR3. CDR3 amino acids: CASSYSRTGELFF. Written as DNA, the CDR3 is TGTGCCAGCAGTTACTCGAGAACCGGGGAGCTGTTTTTT. The rearrangement links TRBV6-5 to TRBJ2-2; D is undetermined. Germline V gives CDR1 MNHEY, CDR2 SVGAGI. V lost 0 bases and J lost 5, with 4 bases in between. This CDR3 is 13 amino acids long.

This clone was recorded only once. V and J are TRBV5-1 and TRBJ2-1; 8 bases match TRBD2. V was clipped by 1 base and J by 5 bases; unmatched bases: 8. This CDR3 has 16 amino acids. Germline values: CDR1 SGHRS, CDR2 YFSETQ. The CDR3 sequence is CASSLMPGLEDNEQFF. CDR3 bases: TGCGCCAGCAGCTTGATGCCGGGACTAGAAGACAATGAGCAGTTCTTC.

This chain uses TRBV6-5 with TRBJ1-5; possible D gene TRBD1, 6 bases. The CDR3 totals 13 residues. V lost 8 bases, J lost 4 bases, and 12 bases lay in between. Germline V CDR1 and CDR2: MNHEY, SVGAGI. The CDR3 spells CASRGQLNQPQHF. CDR3 bases: TGTGCCAGCCGGGGACAACTAAATCAGCCCCAGCATTTT.